This T cell receptor (beta chain) was found in a study of shared clonotypes between healthy human individuals. Study-wide background: Three plates were used per donor for CD4 naive, three for CD4 memory, two for CD8 naive and one for CD8 memory.

The authors ran the assay at deep level. Authors' methods: Filtering differed, since immunoSEQ gave only junction sequences and no quality scores. Generated by immunoSEQ multiplex PCR, the TCRdb table keeps only in-frame clones and is missing some. That table gives V, J and clone size, and the DNA gave D and trimming. The sample holds millions of clones, 90% to 95% seen once. This CDR3 contains 15 residues. Trimming took off 4 bases at V and 4 bases at J, with 16 bases between the two ends. Per the germline V gene, CDR1 is MNHEY and CDR2 is SMNVEV (reference sequence). The receptor's source is a young man in good health. Some clones in this sample may be carry-over from other donors' samples. This chain links TRBV27 with TRBJ1-2; D is uncertain. Sequencing used naive CD4+ T cells from PBMCs. Subset of the sample: CD45RA+ positively selected. CDR3 in amino acids: CASSSSARIGYGYTF. CDR3 in DNA: TGTGCCAGCAGTTCCTCGGCCAGAATCGGCTATGGCTACACCTTC.